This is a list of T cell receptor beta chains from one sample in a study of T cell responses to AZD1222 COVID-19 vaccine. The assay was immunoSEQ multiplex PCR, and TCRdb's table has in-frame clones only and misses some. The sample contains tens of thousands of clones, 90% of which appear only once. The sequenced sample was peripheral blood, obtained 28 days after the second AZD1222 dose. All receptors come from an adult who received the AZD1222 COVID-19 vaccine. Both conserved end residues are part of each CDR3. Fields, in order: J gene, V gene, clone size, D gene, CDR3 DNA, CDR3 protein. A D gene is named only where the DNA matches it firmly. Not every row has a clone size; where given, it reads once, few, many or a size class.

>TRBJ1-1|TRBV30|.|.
TGTGCCTGGAGTGTAGGGGGGGGCACTGAAGCTTTCTTT
CAWSVGGGTEAFF
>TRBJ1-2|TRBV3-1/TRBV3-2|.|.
TGTGCCAGCAGCCAAGAGCCTGTCGGAGGCTACACCTTC
CASSQEPVGGYTF
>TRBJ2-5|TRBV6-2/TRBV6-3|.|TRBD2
TGTGCCAGCAGTTACGCACTAGCGGGGGGACAGGAGACCCAGTACTTC
CASSYALAGGQETQYF
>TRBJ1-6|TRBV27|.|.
TGTGCCAGCAGTCCGCGCGCCTCTAATTCACCCCTCCACTTT
CASSPRASNSPLHF
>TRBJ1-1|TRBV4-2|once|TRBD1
TGTGCCAGCAGCCAAGAGGTGGGGACAGGGAGTACTGAAGCTTTCTTT
CASSQEVGTGSTEAFF
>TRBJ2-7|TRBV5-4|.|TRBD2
TGTGCCAGCAGCATTAGCGGGGGGGCCGCTTCCTACGAGCAGTACTTC
CASSISGGAASYEQYF
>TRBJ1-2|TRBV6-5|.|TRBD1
TGTGCCAGCAGTTACTCTTGGGACAGTTTAAACTATGGCTACACCTTC
CASSYSWDSLNYGYTF
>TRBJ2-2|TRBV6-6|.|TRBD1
TGTGCCAGCAGTCGGCGACAGGGGGACACCGGGGAGCTGTTTTTT
CASSRRQGDTGELFF
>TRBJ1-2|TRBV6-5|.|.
TGTGCCAGCAGTTACGGGGCAGGTCCTAACTATGGCTACACCTTC
CASSYGAGPNYGYTF
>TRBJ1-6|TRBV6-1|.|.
TGTGCCAGCAGTGAGTCAGGGTCCTATAATTCACCCCTCCACTTT
CASSESGSYNSPLHF
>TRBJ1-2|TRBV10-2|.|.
TGCGCCAGCAGTGAGAGGGGCCTAGGCTACACCTTC
CASSERGLGYTF
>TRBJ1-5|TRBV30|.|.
TGTGCCTGGAGTGTAAAGCTTGGCGGGAAGGGGGATCAGCCCCAGCATTTT
CAWSVKLGGKGDQPQHF
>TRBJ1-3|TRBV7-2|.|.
TGTGCCAGCAGTTCTGCGGGACCCTCTGGAAACACCATATATTTT
CASSSAGPSGNTIYF
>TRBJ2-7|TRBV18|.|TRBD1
TGTGCCAGCTCACCACCGACAGGGATCGACGAGCAGTACTTC
CASSPPTGIDEQYF
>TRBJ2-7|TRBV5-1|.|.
TGCGCCAGCAGCTCCTCCGGGACATCCTACGAGCAGTACTTC
CASSSSGTSYEQYF
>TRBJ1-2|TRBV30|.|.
TGTGCCGGGAGTTCCAGAGGCTACACCTTC
CAGSSRGYTF
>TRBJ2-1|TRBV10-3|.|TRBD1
TGTGCCATCAGTGAGGGACAGGCCAATGAGCAGTTCTTC
CAISEGQANEQFF
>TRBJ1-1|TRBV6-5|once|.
TGTGCCAGCAGTTACTCTCCAGGGAGGACTGAAGCTTTCTTT
CASSYSPGRTEAFF
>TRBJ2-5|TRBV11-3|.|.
TGTGCCAGCAGCTCACGAAGGGACCCCATGGCGACCCAGTACTTC
CASSSRRDPMATQYF
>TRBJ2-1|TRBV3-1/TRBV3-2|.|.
TGTGCCAGCAGCCTGGCCAACTACAATGAGCAGTTCTTC
CASSLANYNEQFF
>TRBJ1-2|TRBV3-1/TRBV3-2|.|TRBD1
TGTGCCAGCAGCCTACAGGGGAGAGGCTACACCTTC
CASSLQGRGYTF
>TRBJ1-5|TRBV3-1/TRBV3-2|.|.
TGTGCCAGCAGCCATGCTGGGGACAATCAGCCCCAGCATTTT
CASSHAGDNQPQHF
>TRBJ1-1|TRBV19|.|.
TGTGCCAGTAGTATAGATCAGGGCACTGAAGCTTTCTTT
CASSIDQGTEAFF
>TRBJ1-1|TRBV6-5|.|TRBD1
TGTGCCAGCGCGGTTGGACAGGGGTACACTGAAGCTTTCTTT
CASAVGQGYTEAFF
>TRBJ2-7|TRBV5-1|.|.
TGCGCCAGCAGCCCCCCACCCGGGGGGCCGGGAAACGAGCAGTACTTC
CASSPPPGGPGNEQYF
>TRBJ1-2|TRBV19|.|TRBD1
TGTGCCAGTACTAGGACAGGGACTAACTATGGCTACACCTTC
CASTRTGTNYGYTF
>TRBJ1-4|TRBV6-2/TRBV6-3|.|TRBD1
TGTGCCAGCAGTTTCCGGACAGGGTCAAGGTCTGAAAAACTGTTTTTT
CASSFRTGSRSEKLFF
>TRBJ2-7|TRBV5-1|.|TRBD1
TGCGCCAGCAGCTTGGGACAGGGATTCGAGCAGTACTTC
CASSLGQGFEQYF
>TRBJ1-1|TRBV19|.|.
TGTGCCAGTTCAGGACAGATGAACACTGAAGCTTTCTTT
CASSGQMNTEAFF
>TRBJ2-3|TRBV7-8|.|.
TGTGCCAGCAGCCTAGGACTAAGGATAGATACGCAGTATTTT
CASSLGLRIDTQYF
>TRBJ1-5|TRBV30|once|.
TGTGCCTGGAGTCCCGAGCGGGGGCGAGGTCAGCCCCAGCATTTT
CAWSPERGRGQPQHF
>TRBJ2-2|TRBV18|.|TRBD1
TGTGCCAGCTCGTACGGACAGGGCGACACCGGGGAGCTGTTTTTT
CASSYGQGDTGELFF
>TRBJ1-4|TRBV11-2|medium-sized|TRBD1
TGTGCCAGCAGCTTAGAGGCAGGGGGTAATGAAAAACTGTTTTTT
CASSLEAGGNEKLFF
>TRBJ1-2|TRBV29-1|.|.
TGCAGCATCACGCCTGGCTACACCTTC
CSITPGYTF
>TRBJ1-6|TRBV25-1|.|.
TGTGCCAGCAGTGAATCGTATTCCAAACCCCTCCACTTT
CASSESYSKPLHF
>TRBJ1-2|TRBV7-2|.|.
TGTGCCAGCAGCTTAAACAGTGGCTACACCTTC
CASSLNSGYTF
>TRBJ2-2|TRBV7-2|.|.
TGTGCCAGCAGCTTACAAGGGTTTCGCACCGGGGAGCTGTTTTTT
CASSLQGFRTGELFF
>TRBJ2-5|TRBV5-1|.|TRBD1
TGCGCCAGCAGCCCGATTGGGACAGACCAAGAGACCCAGTACTTC
CASSPIGTDQETQYF
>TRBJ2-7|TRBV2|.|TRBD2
TGTGCCAGCACCCCTAGCGGGGGTTACGAGCAGTACTTC
CASTPSGGYEQYF
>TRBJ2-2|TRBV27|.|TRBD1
TGTGCCAGCAGTGAACAGGGGGCAACCGGGGAGCTGTTTTTT
CASSEQGATGELFF
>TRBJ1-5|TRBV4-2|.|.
TGTGCCAGCAGCCAAAGTCAGGGCCAGCCCCAGCATTTT
CASSQSQGQPQHF
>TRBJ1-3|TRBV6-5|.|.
TGTGCCAGCAGTACCCCAGGAGACTCTGGAAACACCATATATTTT
CASSTPGDSGNTIYF
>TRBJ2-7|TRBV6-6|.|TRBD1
TGTGCCAGCAGTTACTCAGACAGGGCAAACGAGCAGTACTTC
CASSYSDRANEQYF
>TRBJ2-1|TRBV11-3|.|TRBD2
TGTGCCAGCAGCTTACTAGCGGGGGGCCCCAATGAGCAGTTCTTC
CASSLLAGGPNEQFF
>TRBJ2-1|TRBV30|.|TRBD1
TGTGCCTCCAGGGGGCGGTACAATGAGCAGTTCTTC
CASRGRYNEQFF
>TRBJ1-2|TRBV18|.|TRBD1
TGTGCCAGCTCATCGACAGGGGACACAGCTAACTATGGCTACACCTTC
CASSSTGDTANYGYTF
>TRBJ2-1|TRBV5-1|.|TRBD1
TGCGCCAGCAGCTTGAACGGACAGGGAGAGCAGTTCTTC
CASSLNGQGEQFF
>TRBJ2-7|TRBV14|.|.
TGTGCCAGCACCCGCCGGCAGGGTCCCTACGAGCAGTACTTC
CASTRRQGPYEQYF
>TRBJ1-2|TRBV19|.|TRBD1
TGTGCCAGTAGTATTCGCCAGGGGGTAGTTTTGGGCTACACCTTC
CASSIRQGVVLGYTF
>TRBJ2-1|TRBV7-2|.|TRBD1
TGTGCCAGCAGCTACGACAGGGGAGAGGGTGAGCAGTTCTTC
CASSYDRGEGEQFF
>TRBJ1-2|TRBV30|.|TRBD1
TGTGCCTGGGAGGGACAGTTTTATGACGGCTACACCTTC
CAWEGQFYDGYTF
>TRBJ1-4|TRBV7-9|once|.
TGTGCCAGCAGCGGTGACCTATTCAATGAAAAACTGTTTTTT
CASSGDLFNEKLFF
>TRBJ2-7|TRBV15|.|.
TGTGCCACCAGCCGACGAACAGGGGCCGGGGGCTACGAGCAGTACTTC
CATSRRTGAGGYEQYF
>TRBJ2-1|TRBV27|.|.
TGTGCCAGCAGTTTAGTACAGGGTGTAAATGAGCAGTTCTTC
CASSLVQGVNEQFF
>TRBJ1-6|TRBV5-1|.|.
TGCGCCAGCAGCTTTACGCAGAGACCCGGTAATTCACCCCTCCACTTT
CASSFTQRPGNSPLHF
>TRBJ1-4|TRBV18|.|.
TGTGCCAGCTCACTCCAGGGAGCAACTAATGAAAAACTGTTTTTT
CASSLQGATNEKLFF
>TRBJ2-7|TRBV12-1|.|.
TGTGCCAGCAGCTTTGTGGTGGATGTCTACGAGCAGTACTTC
CASSFVVDVYEQYF
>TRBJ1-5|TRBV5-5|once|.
TGTGCCAGCAGCTCCGAGTCGGGCCAGCCCCAGCATTTT
CASSSESGQPQHF
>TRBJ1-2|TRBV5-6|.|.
TGTGCCAGCAGCTCTCGCCTCCAGGGAAGTTGGAAGGGCTACACCTTC
CASSSRLQGSWKGYTF
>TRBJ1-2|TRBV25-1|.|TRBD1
TGTGCCAGCAGTGAATTAGACAGGGCTGGCTACACCTTC
CASSELDRAGYTF